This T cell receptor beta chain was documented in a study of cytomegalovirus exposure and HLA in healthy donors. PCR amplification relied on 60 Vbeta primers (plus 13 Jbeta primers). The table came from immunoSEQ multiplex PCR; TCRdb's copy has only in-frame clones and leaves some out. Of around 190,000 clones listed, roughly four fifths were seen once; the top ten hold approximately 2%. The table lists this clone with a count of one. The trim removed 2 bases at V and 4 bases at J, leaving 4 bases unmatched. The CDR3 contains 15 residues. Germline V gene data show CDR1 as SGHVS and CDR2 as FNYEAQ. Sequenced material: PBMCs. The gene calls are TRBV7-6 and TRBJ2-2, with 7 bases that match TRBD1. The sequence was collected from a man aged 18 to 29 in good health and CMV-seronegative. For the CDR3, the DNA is TGTGCCAGCAGCTTATGGACAGGAGGCACCGGGGAGCTGTTTTTT. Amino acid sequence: CASSLWTGGTGELFF.